This T cell receptor beta chain was documented in a study of patients and donors after allogeneic stem cell transplantation. This clonotype has ten or more counts. Germline CDR1 is SGHRS and CDR2 is YFSETQ. The CDR3 runs to 13 residues. The V end was cut by 2 bases, the J end by 6 bases, with 9 bases between. In TCRdb, the RT-PCR reads were re-called with MiXCR into one record per CDR3 protein. The table has approximately 150,000 distinct CDR3 sequences, approximately 25% seen once. The specimen was blood, either unsorted or a sorted T cell fraction (not recorded which). V and J are TRBV5-1 and TRBJ1-5; D not certain. The receptor comes from a human donor who was either an allogeneic HSCT recipient or a stem cell or donor lymphocyte infusion donor (not recorded which). It is not recorded whose cells these are; they may come from a transplant donor. As DNA, the CDR3 is TGCGCCAGCAGCTTCCAACCGAGTCAGCCCCAGCATTTT. The encoded protein is CASSFQPSQPQHF.